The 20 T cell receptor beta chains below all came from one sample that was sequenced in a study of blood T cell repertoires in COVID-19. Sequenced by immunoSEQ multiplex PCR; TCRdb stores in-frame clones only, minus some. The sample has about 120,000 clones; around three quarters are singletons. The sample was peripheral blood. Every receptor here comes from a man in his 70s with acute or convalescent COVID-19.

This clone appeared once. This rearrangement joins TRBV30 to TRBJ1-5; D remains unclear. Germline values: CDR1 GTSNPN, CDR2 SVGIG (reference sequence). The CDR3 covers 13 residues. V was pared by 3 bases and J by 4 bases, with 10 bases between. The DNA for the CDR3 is TGTGCCTGGAGCCGGGAGCCAAATCAGCCCCAGCATTTT. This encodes CAWSREPNQPQHF.

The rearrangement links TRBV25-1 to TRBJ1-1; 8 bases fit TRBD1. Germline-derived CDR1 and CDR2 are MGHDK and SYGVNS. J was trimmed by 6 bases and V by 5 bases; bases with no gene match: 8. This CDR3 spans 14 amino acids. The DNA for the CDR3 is TGTGCCAGCAGTCACCCAGGGGGCAACGCTGAAGCTTTCTTT. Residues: CASSHPGGNAEAFF.

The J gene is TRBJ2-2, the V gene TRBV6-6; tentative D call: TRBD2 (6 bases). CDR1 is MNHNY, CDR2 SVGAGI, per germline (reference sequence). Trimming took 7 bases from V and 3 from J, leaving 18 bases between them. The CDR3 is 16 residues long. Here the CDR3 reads CASNRERSLYTGELFF. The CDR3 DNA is TGTGCCAGCAACCGGGAGCGAAGTCTATACACCGGGGAGCTGTTTTTT.

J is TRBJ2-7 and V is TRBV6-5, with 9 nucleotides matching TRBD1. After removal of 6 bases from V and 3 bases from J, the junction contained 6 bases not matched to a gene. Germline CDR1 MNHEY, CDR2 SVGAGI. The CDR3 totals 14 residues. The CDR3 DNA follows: TGTGCCAGCAGGACCCCGGGACAGGGCTACGAGCAGTACTTC. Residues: CASRTPGQGYEQYF.

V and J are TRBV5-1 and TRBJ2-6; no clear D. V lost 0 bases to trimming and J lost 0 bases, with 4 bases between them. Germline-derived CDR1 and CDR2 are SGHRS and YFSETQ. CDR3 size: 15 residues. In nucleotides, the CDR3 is TGCGCCAGCAGCTTGGTCAGCTCTGGGGCCAACGTCCTGACTTTC. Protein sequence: CASSLVSSGANVLTF. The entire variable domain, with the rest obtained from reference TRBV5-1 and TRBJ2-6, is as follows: KAGVTQTPRYLIKTRGQQVTLSCSPISGHRSVSWYQQTPGQGLQFLFEYFSETQRNKGNFPGRFSGRQFSNSRSEMNVSTLELGDSALYLCASSLVSSGANVLTFGAGSRLTVL.

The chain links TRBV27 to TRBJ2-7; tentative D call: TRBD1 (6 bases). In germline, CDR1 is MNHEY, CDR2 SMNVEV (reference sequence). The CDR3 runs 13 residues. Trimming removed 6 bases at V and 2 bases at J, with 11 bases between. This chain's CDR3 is CASSLDRTYEQYF. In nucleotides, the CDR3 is TGTGCCAGCAGCCTGGACAGAACCTACGAGCAGTACTTC.

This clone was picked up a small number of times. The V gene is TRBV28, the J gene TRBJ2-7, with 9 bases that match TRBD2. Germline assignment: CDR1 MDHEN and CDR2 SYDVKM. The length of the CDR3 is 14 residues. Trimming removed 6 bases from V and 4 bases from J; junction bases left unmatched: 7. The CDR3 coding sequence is TGTGCCAGCAGCCGGGGACTAGCCCCGTACGAGCAGTACTTC. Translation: CASSRGLAPYEQYF.

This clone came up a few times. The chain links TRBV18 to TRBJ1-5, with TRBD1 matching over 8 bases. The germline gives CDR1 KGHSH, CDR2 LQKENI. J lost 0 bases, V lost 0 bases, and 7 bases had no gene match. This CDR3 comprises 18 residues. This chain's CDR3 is CASSPPNSQGASNQPQHF. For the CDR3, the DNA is TGTGCCAGCTCACCACCGAATTCGCAGGGGGCTAGCAATCAGCCCCAGCATTTT. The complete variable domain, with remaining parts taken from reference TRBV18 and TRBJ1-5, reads NAGVMQNPRHLVRRRGQEARLRCSPMKGHSHVYWYRQLPEEGLKFMVYLQKENIIDESGMPKERFSAEFPKEGPSILRIQQVVRGDSAAYFCASSPPNSQGASNQPQHFGDGTRLSIL.

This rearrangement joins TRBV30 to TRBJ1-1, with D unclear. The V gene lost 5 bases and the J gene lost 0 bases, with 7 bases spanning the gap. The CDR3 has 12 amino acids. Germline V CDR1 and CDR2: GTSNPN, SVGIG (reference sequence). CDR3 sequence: CAWGRMNTEAFF. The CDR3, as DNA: TGTGCCTGGGGCAGGATGAACACTGAAGCTTTCTTT.

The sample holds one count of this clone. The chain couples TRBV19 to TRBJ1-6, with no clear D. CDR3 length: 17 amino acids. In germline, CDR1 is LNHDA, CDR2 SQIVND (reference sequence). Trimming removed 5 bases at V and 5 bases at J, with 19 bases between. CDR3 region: CASSPTGKGEDNSPLHF. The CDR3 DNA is TGTGCCAGTAGTCCCACGGGAAAGGGCGAAGATAATTCACCCCTCCACTTT.

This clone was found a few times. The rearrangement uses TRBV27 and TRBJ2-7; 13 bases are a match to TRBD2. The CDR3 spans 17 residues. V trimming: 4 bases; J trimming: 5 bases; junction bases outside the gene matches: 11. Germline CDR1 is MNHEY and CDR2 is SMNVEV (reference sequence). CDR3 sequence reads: CASSSRTRLAGGHEQYF. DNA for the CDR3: TGTGCCAGCAGTTCCCGGACTCGACTAGCGGGAGGACACGAGCAGTACTTC.

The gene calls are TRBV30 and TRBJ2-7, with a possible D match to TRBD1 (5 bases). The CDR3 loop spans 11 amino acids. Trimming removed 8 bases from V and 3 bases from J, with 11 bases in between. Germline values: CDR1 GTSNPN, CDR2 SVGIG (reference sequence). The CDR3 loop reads CATSGIYEQYF. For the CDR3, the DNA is TGTGCCACCTCAGGGATCTACGAGCAGTACTTC.

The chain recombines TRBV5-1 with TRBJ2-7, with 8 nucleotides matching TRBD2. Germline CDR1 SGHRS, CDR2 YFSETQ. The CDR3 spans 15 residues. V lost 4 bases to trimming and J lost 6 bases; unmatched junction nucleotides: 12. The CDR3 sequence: CASSAQPGLEGEQYF. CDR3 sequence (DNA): TGCGCCAGCAGCGCGCAACCGGGACTAGAAGGCGAGCAGTACTTC.

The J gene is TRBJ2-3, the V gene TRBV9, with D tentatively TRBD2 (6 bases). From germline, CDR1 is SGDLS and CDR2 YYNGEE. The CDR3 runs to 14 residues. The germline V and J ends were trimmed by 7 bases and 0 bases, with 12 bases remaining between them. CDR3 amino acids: CASRAGPSTDTQYF. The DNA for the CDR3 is TGTGCCAGCCGGGCGGGGCCTAGCACAGATACGCAGTATTTT.

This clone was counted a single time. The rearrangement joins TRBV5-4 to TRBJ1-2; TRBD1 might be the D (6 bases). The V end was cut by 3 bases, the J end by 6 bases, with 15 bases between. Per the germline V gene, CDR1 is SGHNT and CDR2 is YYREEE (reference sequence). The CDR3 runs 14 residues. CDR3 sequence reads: CASSSVGGGDGYTF. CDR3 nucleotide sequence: TGTGCCAGCAGCTCGGTCGGGGGGGGCGATGGCTACACCTTC.

This CDR3 is CASSQDEGMENGYTF. The DNA for the CDR3 is TGCGCCAGCAGCCAAGATGAGGGTATGGAAAATGGCTACACCTTC. The V gene is TRBV4-3, the J gene TRBJ1-2; D not certain. The CDR3 covers 15 residues. CDR1 LGHNA and CDR2 YSLEER come from the germline V gene. V was pared by 0 bases and J by 6 bases, with 14 bases between.

CDR3 loop: CASSPQVQVSGNYGYTF. CDR3 nucleotides: TGCGCCAGCAGCCCACAGGTCCAAGTTTCGGGTAACTATGGCTACACCTTC. The chain recombines TRBV4-1 with TRBJ1-2; possible D gene TRBD1, 5 bases. Germline lookup yields CDR1 MGHRA and CDR2 YSYEKL. Trimming stripped 4 bases from V and 1 base from J, with 19 bases between. The CDR3 sequence is 17 residues long.

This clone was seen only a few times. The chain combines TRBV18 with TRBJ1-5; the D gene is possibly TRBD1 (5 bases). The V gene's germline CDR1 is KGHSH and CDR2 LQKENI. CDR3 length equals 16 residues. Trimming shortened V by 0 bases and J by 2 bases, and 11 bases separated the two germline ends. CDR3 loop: CASSPPGGDGNQPQHF. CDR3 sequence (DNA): TGTGCCAGCTCACCACCGGGCGGGGACGGCAATCAGCCCCAGCATTTT.

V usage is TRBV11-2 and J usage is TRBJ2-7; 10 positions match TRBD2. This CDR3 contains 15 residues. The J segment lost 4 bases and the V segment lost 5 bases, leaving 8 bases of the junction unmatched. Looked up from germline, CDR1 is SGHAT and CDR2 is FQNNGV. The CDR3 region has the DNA TGTGCCAGCAGCACCGGGACTAGCGAATGGTACGAGCAGTACTTC. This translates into CASSTGTSEWYEQYF.

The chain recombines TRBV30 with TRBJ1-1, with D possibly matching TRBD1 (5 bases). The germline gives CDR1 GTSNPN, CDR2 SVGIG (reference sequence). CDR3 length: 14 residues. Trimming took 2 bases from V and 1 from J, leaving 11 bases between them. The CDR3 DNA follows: TGTGCCTGGAGTCCCGACAGCGCGAACACTGAAGCTTTCTTT. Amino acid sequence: CAWSPDSANTEAFF.